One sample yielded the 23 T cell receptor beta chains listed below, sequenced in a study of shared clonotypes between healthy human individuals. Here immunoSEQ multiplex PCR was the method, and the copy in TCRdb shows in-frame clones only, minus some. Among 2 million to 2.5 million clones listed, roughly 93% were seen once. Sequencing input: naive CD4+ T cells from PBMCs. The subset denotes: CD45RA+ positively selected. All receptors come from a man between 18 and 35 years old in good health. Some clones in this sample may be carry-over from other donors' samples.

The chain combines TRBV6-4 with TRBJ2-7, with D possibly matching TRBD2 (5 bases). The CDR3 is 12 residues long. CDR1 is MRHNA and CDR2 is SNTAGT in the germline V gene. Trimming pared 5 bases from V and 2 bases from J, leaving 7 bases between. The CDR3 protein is CASSLEAYEQYF. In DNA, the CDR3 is TGTGCCAGCAGTTTGGAGGCCTACGAGCAGTACTTC.

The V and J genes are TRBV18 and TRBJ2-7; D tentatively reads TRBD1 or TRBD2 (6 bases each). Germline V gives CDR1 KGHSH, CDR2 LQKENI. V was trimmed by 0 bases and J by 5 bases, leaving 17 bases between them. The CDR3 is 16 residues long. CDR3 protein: CASSPPTGGVPHEQYF. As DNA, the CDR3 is TGTGCCAGCTCACCACCGACCGGGGGCGTGCCCCACGAGCAGTACTTC.

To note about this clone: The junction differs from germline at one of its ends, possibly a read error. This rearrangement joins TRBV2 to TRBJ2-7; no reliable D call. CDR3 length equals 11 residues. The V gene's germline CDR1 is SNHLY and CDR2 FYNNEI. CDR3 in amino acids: CASSAPSSSRF. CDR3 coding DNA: TGTGCCAGCAGTGCGCCGTCCTCGAGCCGCTTC.

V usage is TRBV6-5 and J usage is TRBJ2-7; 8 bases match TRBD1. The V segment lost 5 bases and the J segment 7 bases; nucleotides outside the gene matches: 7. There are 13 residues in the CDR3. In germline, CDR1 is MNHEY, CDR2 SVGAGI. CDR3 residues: CASSTRDRREQYF. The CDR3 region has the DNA TGTGCCAGCAGTACCCGGGACAGGCGTGAGCAGTACTTC.

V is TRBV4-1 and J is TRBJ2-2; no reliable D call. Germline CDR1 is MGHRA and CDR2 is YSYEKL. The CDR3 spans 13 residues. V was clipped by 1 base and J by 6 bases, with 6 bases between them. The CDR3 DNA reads TGCGCCAGCAGCCAAGGGCCCCCCGGGGAGCTGTTTTTT. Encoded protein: CASSQGPPGELFF.

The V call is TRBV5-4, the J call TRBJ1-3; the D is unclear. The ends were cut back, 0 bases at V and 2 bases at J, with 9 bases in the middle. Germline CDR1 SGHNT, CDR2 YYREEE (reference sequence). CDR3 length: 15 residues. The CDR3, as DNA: TGTGCCAGCAGCTTGGACCTGACCCCTGGAAACACCATATATTTT. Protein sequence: CASSLDLTPGNTIYF. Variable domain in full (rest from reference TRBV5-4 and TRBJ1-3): ETGVTQSPTHLIKTRGQQVTLRCSSQSGHNTVSWYQQALGQGPQFIFQYYREEENGRGNFPPRFSGLQFPNYSSELNVNALELDDSALYLCASSLDLTPGNTIYFGEGSWLTVV.

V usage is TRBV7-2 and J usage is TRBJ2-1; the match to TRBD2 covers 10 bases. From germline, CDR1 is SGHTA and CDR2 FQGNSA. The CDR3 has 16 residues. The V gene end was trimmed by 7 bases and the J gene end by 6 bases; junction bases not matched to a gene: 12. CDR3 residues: CASTPDGTSVINEQFF. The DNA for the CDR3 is TGTGCCAGCACCCCAGACGGGACTAGCGTAATCAATGAGCAGTTCTTC.

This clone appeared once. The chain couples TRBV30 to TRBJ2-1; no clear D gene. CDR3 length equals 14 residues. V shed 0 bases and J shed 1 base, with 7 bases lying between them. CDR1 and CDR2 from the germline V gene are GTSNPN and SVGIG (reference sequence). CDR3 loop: CAWSVATSYNEQFF. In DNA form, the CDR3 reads TGTGCCTGGAGTGTAGCAACTTCCTACAATGAGCAGTTCTTC. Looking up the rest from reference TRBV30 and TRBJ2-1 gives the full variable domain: SQTIHQWPATLVQPVGSPLSLECTVEGTSNPNLYWYRQAAGRGLQLLFYSVGIGQISSEVPQNLSASRPQDRQFILSSKKLLLSDSGFYLCAWSVATSYNEQFFGPGTRLTVL.

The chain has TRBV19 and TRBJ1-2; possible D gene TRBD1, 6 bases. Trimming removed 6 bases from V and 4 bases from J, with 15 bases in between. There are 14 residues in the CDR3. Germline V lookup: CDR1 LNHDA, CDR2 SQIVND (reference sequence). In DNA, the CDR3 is TGTGCCAGTAGAGTGGACCAACAGGGCTATGGCTACACCTTC. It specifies CASRVDQQGYGYTF.

The CDR3 DNA reads TGTGCCAGCTCACCACCGGTGTGGGATTCCTCTGGAAACACCATATATTTT. As protein: CASSPPVWDSSGNTIYF. The chain has TRBV18 and TRBJ1-3; D remains unclear. The CDR3 consists of 17 residues. Trimming pared 0 bases from V and 0 bases from J, leaving 12 bases between. Germline V gives CDR1 KGHSH, CDR2 LQKENI.

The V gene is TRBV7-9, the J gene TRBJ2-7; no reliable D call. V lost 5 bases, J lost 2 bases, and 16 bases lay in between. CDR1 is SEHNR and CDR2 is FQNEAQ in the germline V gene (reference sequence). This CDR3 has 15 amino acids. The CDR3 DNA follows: TGTGCCAGCAGCCAAGACCAACTACAAACCTACGAGCAGTACTTC. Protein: CASSQDQLQTYEQYF.

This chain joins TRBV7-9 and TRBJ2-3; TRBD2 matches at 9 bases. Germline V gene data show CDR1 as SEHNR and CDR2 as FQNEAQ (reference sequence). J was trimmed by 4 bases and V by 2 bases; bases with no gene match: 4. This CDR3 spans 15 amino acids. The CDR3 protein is CASSLLAGAADTQYF. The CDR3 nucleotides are TGTGCCAGCAGCTTATTAGCGGGAGCAGCAGATACGCAGTATTTT.

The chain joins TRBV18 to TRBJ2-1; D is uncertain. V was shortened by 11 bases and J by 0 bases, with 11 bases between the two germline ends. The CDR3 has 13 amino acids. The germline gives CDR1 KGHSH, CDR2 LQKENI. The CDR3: CAAGVSSYNEQFF. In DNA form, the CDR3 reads TGTGCCGCCGGCGTGAGCTCCTACAATGAGCAGTTCTTC.

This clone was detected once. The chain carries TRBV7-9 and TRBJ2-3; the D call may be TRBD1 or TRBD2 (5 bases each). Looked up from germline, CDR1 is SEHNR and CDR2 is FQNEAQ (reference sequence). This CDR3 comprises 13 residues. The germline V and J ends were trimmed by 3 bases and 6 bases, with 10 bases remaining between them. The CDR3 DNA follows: TGTGCCAGCAGCTTGAGGGGCTGGGATACGCAGTATTTT. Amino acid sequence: CASSLRGWDTQYF.

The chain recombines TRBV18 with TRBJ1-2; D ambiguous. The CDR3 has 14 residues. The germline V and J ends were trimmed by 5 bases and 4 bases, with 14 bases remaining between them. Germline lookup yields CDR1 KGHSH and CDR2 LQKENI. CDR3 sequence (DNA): TGTGCCAGCTCATCACGGACGGGAGCCTATGGCTACACCTTC. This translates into CASSSRTGAYGYTF. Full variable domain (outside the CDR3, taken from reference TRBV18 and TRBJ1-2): NAGVMQNPRHLVRRRGQEARLRCSPMKGHSHVYWYRQLPEEGLKFMVYLQKENIIDESGMPKERFSAEFPKEGPSILRIQQVVRGDSAAYFCASSSRTGAYGYTFGSGTRLTVV.

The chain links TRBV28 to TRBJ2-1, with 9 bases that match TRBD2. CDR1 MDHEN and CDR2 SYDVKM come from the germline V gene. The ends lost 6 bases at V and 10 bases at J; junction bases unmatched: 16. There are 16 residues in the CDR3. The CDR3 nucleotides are TGTGCCAGCAGGGTTGGGGCTAGCGGGGTACTGTGGGAGCAGTTCTTC. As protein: CASRVGASGVLWEQFF.

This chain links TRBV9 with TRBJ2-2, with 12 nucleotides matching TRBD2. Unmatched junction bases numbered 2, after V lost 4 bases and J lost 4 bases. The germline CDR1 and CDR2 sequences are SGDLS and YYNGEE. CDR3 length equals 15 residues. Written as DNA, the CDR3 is TGTGCCAGCAGCCCGACTAGCGGGAGCACCGGGGAGCTGTTTTTT. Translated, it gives CASSPTSGSTGELFF.

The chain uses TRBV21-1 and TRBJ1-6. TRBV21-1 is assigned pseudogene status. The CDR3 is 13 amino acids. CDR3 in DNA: TGTGCCAGCAGCTCCCCGAGAAGTGCACCCCTCCACTTT. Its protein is CASSSPRSAPLHF.

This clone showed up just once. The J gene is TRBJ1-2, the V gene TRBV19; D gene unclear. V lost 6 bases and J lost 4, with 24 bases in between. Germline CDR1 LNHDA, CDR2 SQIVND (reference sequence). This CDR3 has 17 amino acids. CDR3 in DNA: TGTGCCAGTAGGATAACTGGTCTCCTCAGCTTACTCTATGGCTACACCTTC. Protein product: CASRITGLLSLLYGYTF.

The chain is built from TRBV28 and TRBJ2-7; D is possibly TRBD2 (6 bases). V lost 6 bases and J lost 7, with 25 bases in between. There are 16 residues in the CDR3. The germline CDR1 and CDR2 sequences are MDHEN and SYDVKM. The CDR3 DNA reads TGTGCCAGCAGGGGAAGCGGGCAGGGCACCCGGGCTGAGCAGTACTTC. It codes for CASRGSGQGTRAEQYF.

This CDR3 reads CASSIRTGLTEAFF. The CDR3, as DNA: TGTGCCAGTAGTATTCGTACGGGCTTAACTGAAGCTTTCTTT. The chain combines TRBV19 with TRBJ1-1; D gene uncertain. Germline CDR1 and CDR2: LNHDA and SQIVND (reference sequence). The CDR3 loop spans 14 amino acids. Trimming cost V 3 bases and J 5 bases, with 13 bases left between them.

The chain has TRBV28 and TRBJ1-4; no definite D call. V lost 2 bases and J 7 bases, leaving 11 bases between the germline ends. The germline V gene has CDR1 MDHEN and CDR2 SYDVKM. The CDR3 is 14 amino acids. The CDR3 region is CASSLRHSREKLFF. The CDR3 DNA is TGTGCCAGCAGTTTAAGGCATTCGCGTGAAAAACTGTTTTTT.

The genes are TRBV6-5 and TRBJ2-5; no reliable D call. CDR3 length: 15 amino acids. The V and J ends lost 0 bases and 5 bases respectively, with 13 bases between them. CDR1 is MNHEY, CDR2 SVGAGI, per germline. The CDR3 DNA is TGTGCCAGCAGTTACTCGATGCTCCGGTCGGAGACCCAGTACTTC. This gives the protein CASSYSMLRSETQYF.